Presented here are 12 T cell receptor beta chains from one specimen sequenced in a study of T cell repertoires in cytomegalovirus infection. TCRdb re-called the reads through MiXCR, storing one row per CDR3 protein. The sample includes about 680,000 distinct CDR3 sequences, roughly 24% of them seen just once. Sequencing input: CD8+ T cells from PBMCs. All receptors derive from a human donor in good health (CMV status not recorded). Some clones in this sample may be carry-over from other donors' samples.

The chain employs TRBV20-1 and TRBJ2-1; D gene unclear. Germline V gives CDR1 DFQATT, CDR2 SNEGSKA (reference sequence). V was shortened by 0 bases and J by 0 bases, with 6 bases between the two germline ends. This CDR3 spans 14 amino acids. CDR3 DNA: TGCAGTGCTAGAGACAGCGACTCCTACAATGAGCAGTTCTTC. It codes for CSARDSDSYNEQFF.

This clonotype came up many times. The rearrangement joins TRBV4-1 to TRBJ2-5; D is uncertain. Germline assignment: CDR1 MGHRA and CDR2 YSYEKL. This CDR3 is 14 amino acids long. V was cut by 4 bases and J by 1 base, with 10 bases left in between. The CDR3 sequence is CASSPQRIQETQYF. In nucleotides, the CDR3 is TGCGCCAGCAGCCCCCAGCGTATCCAAGAGACCCAGTACTTC.

This clonotype has ten or more counts. The chain couples TRBV28 to TRBJ1-2; 9 nucleotides agree with TRBD1. This CDR3 region has 15 residues. V dropped 3 bases and J dropped 7; count of bases not matched to a gene: 9. Looked up from germline, CDR1 is MDHEN and CDR2 is SYDVKM. The CDR3 reads CASSFPPTGGIGYTF. CDR3 in DNA: TGTGCCAGCAGTTTTCCCCCGACAGGGGGTATTGGCTACACCTTC.

The V gene is TRBV7-3, the J gene TRBJ2-1; D is perhaps TRBD1 (5 bases). Germline CDR1 is SGHTA and CDR2 is FQGTGA. The V and J ends lost 4 bases and 3 bases respectively, with 13 bases between them. This CDR3 has 15 amino acids. For the CDR3, the DNA is TGTGCCAGCAGCTCTATACGTCAGGGCTACAATGAGCAGTTCTTC. Translated: CASSSIRQGYNEQFF.

The rearrangement uses TRBV6-5 and TRBJ1-1; tentatively, D is TRBD1 (6 bases). This CDR3 spans 14 amino acids. V lost 6 bases and J lost 4, with 15 bases in between. Germline CDR1 reads MNHEY; CDR2 reads SVGAGI. This CDR3 reads CASSHTGIGTEAFF. The CDR3 DNA follows: TGTGCCAGCAGCCACACAGGGATCGGCACTGAAGCTTTCTTT.

With respect to this clonotype: Relative to the germline gene, one junction end is altered; a read error may explain this. The chain uses TRBV7-6 and TRBJ2-3; TRBD2 matches 9 bases. Germline V CDR1 and CDR2: SGHVS, FNYEAQ. The CDR3 consists of 12 residues. DNA of the CDR3: TGTGCCAGCAGTCCCGGGACTAGCCTCCCCAATTTT. Encoded protein: CASSPGTSLPNF. The variable domain in full, completed from reference TRBV7-6 and TRBJ2-3, reads GAGVSQSPRYKVTKRGQDVALRCDPISGHVSLYWYRQALGQGPEFLTYFNYEAQQDKSGLPNDRFSAERPEGSISTLTIQRTEQRDSAMYRCASSPGTSLPNFGPGTRLTVL.

The table lists this clonotype with a few counts. This chain connects TRBV7-9 to TRBJ2-2; unclear D gene. The germline gives CDR1 SEHNR, CDR2 FQNEAQ (reference sequence). With 10 bases removed from V and 7 bases from J, the gap between germline ends came to 13 bases. This CDR3 is 12 amino acids long. As DNA, the CDR3 is TGTGCCACCCCCGACGCTGGCGGGGAGCTGTTTTTT. It is translated as CATPDAGGELFF.

This clonotype appeared many times. J is TRBJ1-1 and V is TRBV28, with 7 positions matching TRBD1. V shed 7 bases and J 5 bases; nucleotides not matched to a gene: 16. The CDR3 has 16 amino acids. From germline, CDR1 is MDHEN and CDR2 SYDVKM. CDR3 nucleotide sequence: TGTGCCAGCATCGAGCAGGGGGACTACCACGAAACTGAAGCTTTCTTT. Residues: CASIEQGDYHETEAFF.

This clonotype occurred a few times. CDR3 sequence reads: CASGLSLGTDQETQYF. The CDR3 DNA is TGTGCTAGTGGTTTGTCGTTGGGAACAGATCAAGAGACCCAGTACTTC. The rearrangement joins TRBV12-5 to TRBJ2-5, with D unclear. Per germline, CDR1 LGHNT and CDR2 FRNRAP. Trimming took off 2 bases at V and 2 bases at J, with 15 bases between the two ends. The CDR3 length is 16 residues.

This clonotype has just a few counts. The J gene is TRBJ1-4, the V gene TRBV20-1, with D hard to call. Per the germline V gene, CDR1 is DFQATT and CDR2 is SNEGSKA (reference sequence). This CDR3 spans 14 amino acids. V was clipped by 5 bases and J by 0 bases, with 10 bases between them. CDR3 sequence reads: CSAFPRATNEKLFF. The CDR3 bases are TGCAGTGCTTTTCCCCGGGCAACTAATGAAAAACTGTTTTTT.

This clonotype came up once. The chain couples TRBV7-9 to TRBJ1-2; D uncertain. Germline CDR1 and CDR2: SEHNR and FQNEAQ (reference sequence). The CDR3 sequence is 15 residues long. With 5 bases removed from V and 6 bases from J, the gap between germline ends came to 19 bases. CDR3 sequence: CASSLRIEGLDGYTF. Written as DNA, the CDR3 is TGTGCCAGCAGCCTACGAATCGAGGGTTTGGATGGCTACACCTTC.

Concerning this clonotype: Being one base from a much bigger clone, this may be a read error. The final CDR3 position lacks the conserved phenylalanine or tryptophan, pointing to a likely read error. This chain connects TRBV7-9 to TRBJ2-2; no reliable D call. Germline V gene sequence: CDR1 SEHNR, CDR2 FQNEAQ (reference sequence). The CDR3 loop spans 17 amino acids. V was trimmed by 2 bases and J by 0 bases, leaving 13 bases between them. CDR3 nucleotides: TGTGCCAGCAGCTTAAGGCGGCAGATCACGAACACCGGGGAGCTGTTTTCT. Translating it yields CASSLRRQITNTGELFS.